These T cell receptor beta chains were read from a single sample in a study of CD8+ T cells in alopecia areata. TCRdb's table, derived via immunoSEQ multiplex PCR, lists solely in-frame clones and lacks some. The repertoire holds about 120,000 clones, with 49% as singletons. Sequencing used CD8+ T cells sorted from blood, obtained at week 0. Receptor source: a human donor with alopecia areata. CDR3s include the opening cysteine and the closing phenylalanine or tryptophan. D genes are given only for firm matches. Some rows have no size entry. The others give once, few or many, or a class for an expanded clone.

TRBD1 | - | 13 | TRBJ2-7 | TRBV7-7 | CASSTGQGYEQYF | TGTGCTAGCAGCACCGGACAGGGCTACGAGCAGTACTTC
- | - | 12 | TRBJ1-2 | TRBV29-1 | CSHGTRDYGYTF | TGCAGTCACGGGACGAGAGACTATGGCTACACCTTC
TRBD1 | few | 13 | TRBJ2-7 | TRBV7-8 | CASSFDRGYEQYF | TGTGCCAGCAGCTTCGACAGGGGCTACGAGCAGTACTTC
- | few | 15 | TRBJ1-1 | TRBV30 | CAWSVRSSMNTEAFF | TGTGCCTGGAGTGTAAGATCTTCCATGAACACTGAAGCTTTCTTT
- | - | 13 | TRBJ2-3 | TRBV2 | CASGDGGTDTQYF | TGTGCCAGCGGCGATGGGGGAACAGATACGCAGTATTTT
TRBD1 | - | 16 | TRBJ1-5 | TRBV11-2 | CASSPLTGTGDQPQHF | TGTGCCAGCAGCCCCCTTACCGGGACAGGGGATCAGCCCCAGCATTTT
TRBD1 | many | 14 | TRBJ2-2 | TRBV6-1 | CASKGQGDTGELFF | TGTGCCAGCAAGGGACAGGGGGACACCGGGGAGCTGTTTTTT
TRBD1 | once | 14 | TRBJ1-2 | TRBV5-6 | CASSPDRGLYGYTF | TGTGCCAGCAGCCCGGACAGGGGGCTCTATGGCTACACCTTC
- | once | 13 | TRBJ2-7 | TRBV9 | CASSGGGTREQYF | TGTGCCAGCAGCGGCGGCGGAACCCGCGAGCAGTACTTC
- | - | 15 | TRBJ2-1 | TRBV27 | CASSLSDRRSNEQFF | TGTGCCAGCAGTTTATCCGACAGGAGAAGTAATGAGCAGTTCTTC
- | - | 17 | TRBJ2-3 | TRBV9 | CASSVTLSGTSTDTQYF | TGTGCCAGCAGCGTAACCCTCTCCGGGACTAGCACAGATACGCAGTATTTT
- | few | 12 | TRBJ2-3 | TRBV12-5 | CASGLSADTQYF | TGTGCTAGTGGTTTATCGGCAGATACGCAGTATTTT
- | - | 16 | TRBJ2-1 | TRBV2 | CASSALGRDLSDEQFF | TGTGCCAGCAGCGCCCTCGGGCGGGACCTCAGCGATGAGCAGTTCTTC
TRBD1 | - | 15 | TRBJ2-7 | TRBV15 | CATSIGTALTYEQYF | TGTGCCACCAGCATCGGGACAGCATTAACCTACGAGCAGTACTTC
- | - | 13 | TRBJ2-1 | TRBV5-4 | CASSLVEREEQFF | TGTGCCAGCAGCTTGGTAGAGAGGGAAGAGCAGTTCTTC
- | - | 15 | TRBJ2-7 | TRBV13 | CASSPRVGVSYEQYF | TGTGCCAGCAGCCCTAGGGTCGGGGTTTCCTACGAGCAGTACTTC
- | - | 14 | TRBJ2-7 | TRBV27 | CASSLTGTSGEQYF | TGTGCCAGCAGTTTGACCGGAACCAGTGGAGAGCAGTACTTC
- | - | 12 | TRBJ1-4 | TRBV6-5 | CASGGSSEKLFF | TGTGCCAGTGGAGGGTCGAGTGAAAAACTGTTTTTT
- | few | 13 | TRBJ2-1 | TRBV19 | CASSINPSFEQFF | TGTGCCAGTAGTATAAATCCTAGCTTTGAGCAGTTCTTC
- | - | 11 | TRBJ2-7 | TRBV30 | CAWNTGTEQYF | TGTGCCTGGAATACAGGGACCGAGCAGTACTTC
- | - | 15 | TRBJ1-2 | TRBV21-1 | CASSKVGTGDYGYTF | TGTGCCAGCAGCAAAGTAGGGACAGGGGACTATGGCTACACCTTC
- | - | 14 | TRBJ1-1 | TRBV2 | CAIAPTGFNTEAFF | TGTGCCATCGCGCCTACAGGGTTCAACACTGAAGCTTTCTTT
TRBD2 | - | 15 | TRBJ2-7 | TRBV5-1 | CASSPTSGYSYEQYF | TGCGCCAGCAGCCCGACTAGCGGGTACTCCTACGAGCAGTACTTC
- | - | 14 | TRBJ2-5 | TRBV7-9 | CASSFSASLETQYF | TGTGCCAGCAGCTTTTCGGCCAGCCTCGAGACCCAGTACTTC
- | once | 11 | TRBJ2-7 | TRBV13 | CASSRGGEQYF | TGTGCCAGCAGCCGTGGGGGGGAGCAGTACTTC
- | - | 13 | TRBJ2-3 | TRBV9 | CASSVDLYHTQYF | TGTGCCAGCAGCGTAGACCTCTACCATACGCAGTATTTT
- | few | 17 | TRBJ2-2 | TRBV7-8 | CASSLPRDRRYTGELFF | TGTGCCAGCAGCTTACCACGGGACCGGCGGTACACCGGGGAGCTGTTTTTT
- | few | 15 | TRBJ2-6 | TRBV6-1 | CASSEDGSGANVLTF | TGTGCCAGCAGTGAAGACGGCTCTGGGGCCAACGTCCTGACTTTC